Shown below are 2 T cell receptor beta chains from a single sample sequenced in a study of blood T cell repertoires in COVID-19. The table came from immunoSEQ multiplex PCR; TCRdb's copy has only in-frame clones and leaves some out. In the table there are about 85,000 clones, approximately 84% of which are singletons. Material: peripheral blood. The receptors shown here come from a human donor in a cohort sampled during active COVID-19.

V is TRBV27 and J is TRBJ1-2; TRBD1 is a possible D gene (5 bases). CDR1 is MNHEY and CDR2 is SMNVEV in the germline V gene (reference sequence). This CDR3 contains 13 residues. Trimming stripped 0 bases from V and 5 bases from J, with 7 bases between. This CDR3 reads CASSLSKGYGYTF. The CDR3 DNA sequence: TGTGCCAGCAGTTTATCGAAGGGGTATGGCTACACCTTC.

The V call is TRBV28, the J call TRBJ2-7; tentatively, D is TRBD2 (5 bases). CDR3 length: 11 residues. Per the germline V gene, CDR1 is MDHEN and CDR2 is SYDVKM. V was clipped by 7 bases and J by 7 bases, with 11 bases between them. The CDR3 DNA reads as TGTGCCAGCATTGCTCGAGGGGAGCAGTACTTC. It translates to CASIARGEQYF. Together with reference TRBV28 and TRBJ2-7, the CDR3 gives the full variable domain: DVKVTQSSRYLVKRTGEKVFLECVQDMDHENMFWYRQDPGLGLRLIYFSYDVKMKEKGDIPEGYSVSREKKERFSLILESASTNQTSMYLCASIARGEQYFGPGTRLTVT.